This T cell receptor beta chain was sequenced in a study of vaccination and CD4 T cells after COVID-19. Treatment specified: approximately 9-day PBMC culture with coronavirus spike peptide pools or control peptides (ViraFEST assay). About this clonotype: The antigen remains undetermined.

Scientists ran DNA taken from cultured CD4+ T cells through the Oncomine TCR Beta short-read assay for sequencing. TCRdb reprocessed the PCR reads with MiXCR, giving one entry per CDR3 protein. The data hold fewer than 5,500 distinct CDR3 sequences, with 44% observed a single time. Trimming took off 1 base at V and 5 bases at J, with 11 bases between the two ends. This CDR3 spans 14 amino acids. CDR1 is KGHSH, CDR2 LQKENI, per germline. Sequenced material: CD4+ T cells from blood, cultured in vitro, taken after SARS-CoV-2 vaccination. The source is a human donor who had recovered from COVID-19. The chain has TRBV18 and TRBJ2-5; D is perhaps TRBD1 (5 bases). The CDR3 bases are TGTGCCAGCTCACCACAAGGGGTTCGGGAGACCCAGTACTTC. This gives the protein CASSPQGVRETQYF.